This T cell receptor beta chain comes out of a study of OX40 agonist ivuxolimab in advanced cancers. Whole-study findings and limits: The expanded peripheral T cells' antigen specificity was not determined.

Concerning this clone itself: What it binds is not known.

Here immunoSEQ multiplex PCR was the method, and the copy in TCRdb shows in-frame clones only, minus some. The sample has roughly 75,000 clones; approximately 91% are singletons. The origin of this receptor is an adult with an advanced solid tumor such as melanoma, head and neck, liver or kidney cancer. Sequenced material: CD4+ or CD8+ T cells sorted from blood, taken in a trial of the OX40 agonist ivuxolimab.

For the CDR3, the DNA is TGCGCCAGCAGGGACGACAGGGCCACTGAAGCTTTCTTT. Amino acid sequence: CASRDDRATEAFF. The chain couples TRBV5-1 to TRBJ1-1; 7 bases agree with TRBD1. V trimming: 5 bases; J trimming: 4 bases; junction bases outside the gene matches: 5. CDR1 and CDR2 (germline): SGHRS, YFSETQ. This CDR3 has 13 amino acids. Based on the CDR3 plus reference TRBV5-1 and TRBJ1-1, the full variable domain is KAGVTQTPRYLIKTRGQQVTLSCSPISGHRSVSWYQQTPGQGLQFLFEYFSETQRNKGNFPGRFSGRQFSNSRSEMNVSTLELGDSALYLCASRDDRATEAFFGQGTRLTVV.